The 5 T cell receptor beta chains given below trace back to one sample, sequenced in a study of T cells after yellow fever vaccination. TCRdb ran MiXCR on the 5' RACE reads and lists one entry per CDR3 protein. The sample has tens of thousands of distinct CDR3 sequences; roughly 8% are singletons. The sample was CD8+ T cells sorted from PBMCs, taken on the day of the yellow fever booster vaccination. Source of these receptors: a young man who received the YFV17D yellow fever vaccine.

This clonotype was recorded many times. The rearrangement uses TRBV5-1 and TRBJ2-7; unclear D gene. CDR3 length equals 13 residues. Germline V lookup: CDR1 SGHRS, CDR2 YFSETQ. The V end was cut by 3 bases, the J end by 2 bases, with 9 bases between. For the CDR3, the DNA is TGCGCCAGCAGCTCCCCGGGTGCCTACGAGCAGTACTTC. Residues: CASSSPGAYEQYF.

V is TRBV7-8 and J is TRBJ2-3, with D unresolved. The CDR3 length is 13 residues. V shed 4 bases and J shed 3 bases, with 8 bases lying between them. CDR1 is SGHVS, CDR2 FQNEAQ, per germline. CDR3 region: CASSSDPTDTQYF. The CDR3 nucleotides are TGTGCCAGCAGCTCAGACCCGACAGATACGCAGTATTTT. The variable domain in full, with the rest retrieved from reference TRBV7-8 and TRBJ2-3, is GAGVSQSPRYKVAKRGQDVALRCDPISGHVSLFWYQQALGQGPEFLTYFQNEAQLDKSGLPSDRFFAERPEGSVSTLKIQRTQQEDSAVYLCASSSDPTDTQYFGPGTRLTVL.

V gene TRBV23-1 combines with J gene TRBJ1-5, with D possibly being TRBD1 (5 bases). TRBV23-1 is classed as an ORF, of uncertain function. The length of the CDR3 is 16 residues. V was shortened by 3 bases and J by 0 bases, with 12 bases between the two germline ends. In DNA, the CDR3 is TGCGCCAGCAGTCACCCGGGACGGGATAGCAATCAGCCCCAGCATTTT. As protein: CASSHPGRDSNQPQHF.

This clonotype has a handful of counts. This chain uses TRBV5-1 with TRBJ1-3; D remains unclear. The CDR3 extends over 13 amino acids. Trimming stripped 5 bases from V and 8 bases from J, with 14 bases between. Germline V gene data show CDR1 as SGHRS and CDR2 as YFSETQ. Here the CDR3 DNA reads TGCGCCAGCAGTTTCGGCCAAGGCTACACCATATATTTT. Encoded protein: CASSFGQGYTIYF.

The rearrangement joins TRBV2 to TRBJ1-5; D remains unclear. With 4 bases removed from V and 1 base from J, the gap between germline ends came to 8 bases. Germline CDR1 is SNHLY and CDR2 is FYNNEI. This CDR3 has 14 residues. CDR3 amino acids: CASSVRQSNQPQHF. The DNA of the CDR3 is TGTGCCAGCAGTGTTAGGCAGAGCAATCAGCCCCAGCATTTT.